This TCR beta chain was documented in a study of identical twins. MiXCR, run by TCRdb on the 5' RACE reads, gives a single entry per CDR3 protein. The top ten clones hold approximately 0.52% of a sample with approximately 470,000 distinct CDR3 sequences, 12% to 15% of them seen once. With 6 bases clipped from V and 6 bases from J, the junction kept 9 bases outside the gene matches. The CDR3 loop spans 14 amino acids. The V gene's germline CDR1 is SGHRS and CDR2 YFSETQ. These data were also filed under a second study, of yellow fever vaccine responses in identical twins.

Input material: CD4+ T cells sorted from blood. This sequence was found in a young woman in good health. The chain is built from TRBV5-1 and TRBJ2-7, with 10 bases aligning to TRBD1. DNA for the CDR3: TGCGCCAGCACCCCGGGACAGGGGAGTGGCGAGCAGTACTTC. This codes for CASTPGQGSGEQYF. Full variable domain (remainder filled in from reference TRBV5-1 and TRBJ2-7): KAGVTQTPRYLIKTRGQQVTLSCSPISGHRSVSWYQQTPGQGLQFLFEYFSETQRNKGNFPGRFSGRQFSNSRSEMNVSTLELGDSALYLCASTPGQGSGEQYFGPGTRLTVT.